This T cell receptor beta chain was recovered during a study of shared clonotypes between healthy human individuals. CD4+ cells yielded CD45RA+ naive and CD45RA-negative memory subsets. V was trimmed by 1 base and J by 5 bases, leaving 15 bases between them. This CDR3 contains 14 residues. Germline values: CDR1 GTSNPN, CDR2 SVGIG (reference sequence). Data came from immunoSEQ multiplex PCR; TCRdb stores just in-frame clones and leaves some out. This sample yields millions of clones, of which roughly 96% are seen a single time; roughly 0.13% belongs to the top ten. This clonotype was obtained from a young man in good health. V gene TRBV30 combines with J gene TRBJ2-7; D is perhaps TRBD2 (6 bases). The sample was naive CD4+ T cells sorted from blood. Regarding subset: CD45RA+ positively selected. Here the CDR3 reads CAWSGRGLSDEQYF. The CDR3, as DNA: TGTGCCTGGAGTGGCCGAGGACTATCCGACGAGCAGTACTTC.